This T cell receptor (beta chain) was found in a study of cytomegalovirus exposure and HLA in healthy donors. This CDR3 has 15 amino acids. Germline-derived CDR1 and CDR2 are PRHDT and FYEKMQ (reference sequence). V lost 5 bases and J lost 2, with 13 bases in between. Use of 60 Vbeta and 13 Jbeta primers characterized the PCR. Profiling relied on immunoSEQ multiplex PCR, and the TCRdb table lists in-frame clones only, not all of them. The table shows around 120,000 clones, with 79% occurring only once. The sample consisted of PBMCs. The chain recombines TRBV13 with TRBJ1-5, with unresolved D. The TCR comes from a woman aged 40-49 years in good health and CMV-seronegative. The CDR3 sequence is CASSRGRSGNQPQHF. The CDR3 bases are TGTGCCAGCAGCCGAGGCCGGTCGGGCAATCAGCCCCAGCATTTT.